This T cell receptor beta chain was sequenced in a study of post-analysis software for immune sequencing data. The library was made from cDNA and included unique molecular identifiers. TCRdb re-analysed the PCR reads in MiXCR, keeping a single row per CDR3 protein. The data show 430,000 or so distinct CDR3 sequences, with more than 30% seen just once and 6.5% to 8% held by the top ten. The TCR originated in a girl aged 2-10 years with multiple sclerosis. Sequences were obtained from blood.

CDR3 DNA sequence: TGTGCCAGCAGTTTAGAGGGCAGACATGAAGCTTTCTTT. Translating gives CASSLEGRHEAFF. The chain joins TRBV6-5 to TRBJ1-1; D gene ambiguous. The V and J ends lost 4 bases and 7 bases respectively, with 13 bases between them. The CDR3 extends over 13 amino acids. Germline V gives CDR1 MNHEY, CDR2 SVGAGI.